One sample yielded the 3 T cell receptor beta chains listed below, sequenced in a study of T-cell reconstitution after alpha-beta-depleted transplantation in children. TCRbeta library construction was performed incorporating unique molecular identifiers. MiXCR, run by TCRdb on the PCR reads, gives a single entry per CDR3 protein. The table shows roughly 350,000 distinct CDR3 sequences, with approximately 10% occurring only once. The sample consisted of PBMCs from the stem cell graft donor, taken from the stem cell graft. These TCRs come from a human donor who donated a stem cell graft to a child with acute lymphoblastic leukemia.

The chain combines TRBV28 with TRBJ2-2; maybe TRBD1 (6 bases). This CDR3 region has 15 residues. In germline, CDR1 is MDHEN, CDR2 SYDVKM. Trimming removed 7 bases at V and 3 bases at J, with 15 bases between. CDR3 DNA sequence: TGTGCCAGCACCCTCGGGGCAGGGGACACCGGGGAGCTGTTTTTT. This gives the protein CASTLGAGDTGELFF.

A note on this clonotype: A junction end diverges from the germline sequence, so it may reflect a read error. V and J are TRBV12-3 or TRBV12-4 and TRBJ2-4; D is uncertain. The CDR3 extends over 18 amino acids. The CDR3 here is CASCLGFWRPIAKNIQYF. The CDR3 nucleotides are TGTGCCAGCTGTTTAGGGTTCTGGCGCCCTATAGCCAAAAACATTCAGTACTTC.

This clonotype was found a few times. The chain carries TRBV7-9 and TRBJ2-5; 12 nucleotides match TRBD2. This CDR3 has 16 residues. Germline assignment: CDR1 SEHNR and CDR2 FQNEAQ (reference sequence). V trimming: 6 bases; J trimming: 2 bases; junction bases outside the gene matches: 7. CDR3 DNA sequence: TGTGCCAGCAGTTACGGACTAGCGGGAATGCAAGAGACCCAGTACTTC. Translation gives CASSYGLAGMQETQYF.